A selection of T cell receptor beta chains follows, all from one sample in a study of control samples from healthy donors and cancer patients. Sequencing used immunoSEQ multiplex PCR; TCRdb keeps in-frame clones, though not all of them. The sample records 100,000 to 150,000 clones, over 75% being singletons. Sequencing used blood. Receptors originate from a man between 35 and 55 years old in good health. Both conserved end residues are part of each CDR3. Fields, in order: V gene, J gene, D gene, clone size, CDR3 DNA, CDR3 protein. The D gene is left open where the match is weak. The listing skips clone size in some rows; elsewhere it reads once, few, many or a size class.

>TRBV15|TRBJ2-7|TRBD1|-
TGTGCCACCAGCAATAAGAGGGGGCCCCCCTACGAGCAGTACTTC
CATSNKRGPPYEQYF
>TRBV18|TRBJ1-5|-|-
TGTGCCAGCTCACCTAACCGTGATCAGCCCCAGCATTTT
CASSPNRDQPQHF
>TRBV10-3|TRBJ2-7|-|-
TGTGCCATCAGTGCAGCCGGGACTCCGGGGGAGCAGTACTTC
CAISAAGTPGEQYF
>TRBV30|TRBJ1-2|-|-
TGTGCCTGTAGGGAGGGTCGTGGCGGCTACACCTTC
CACREGRGGYTF
>TRBV7-6|TRBJ1-4|TRBD1|-
TGTGCCAGCAGCTCGTACAGGGGGCAGGGTGAAAAACTGTTTTTT
CASSSYRGQGEKLFF
>TRBV7-6|TRBJ2-5|-|-
TGTGCCAGCAGCTTAGCCGGGGGTGGGAGCGAGACCCAGTACTTC
CASSLAGGGSETQYF
>TRBV4-3|TRBJ2-5|-|-
TGCGCCAGCAGCCAAGATCCGCTCCGGGAGACCCAGTACTTC
CASSQDPLRETQYF
>TRBV25-1|TRBJ1-1|-|once
TGTGCCAGCAGTGATTGGCTTCGGGGGGACACTGAAGCTTTCTTT
CASSDWLRGDTEAFF
>TRBV19|TRBJ2-5|-|-
TGTGCCAGTAGTCCCGGACCCCAAGAGACCCAGTACTTC
CASSPGPQETQYF
>TRBV24-1|TRBJ2-1|-|-
TGTGCCACCAGTGTTAAGAACCTAGACAATGAGCAGTTCTTC
CATSVKNLDNEQFF
>TRBV7-2|TRBJ2-5|-|-
TGTGCCAGCAGCTTAGTTGGTCTCCAAGAGACCCAGTACTTC
CASSLVGLQETQYF
>TRBV19|TRBJ1-4|TRBD1|-
TGTGCCAGTATCCGACAGGGGCCCGCAACTAATGAAAAACTGTTTTTT
CASIRQGPATNEKLFF
>TRBV29-1|TRBJ1-2|-|-
TGCAGCGTTGAGGGGGGGGCATCCAACTATGGCTACACCTTC
CSVEGGASNYGYTF
>TRBV6-5|TRBJ2-3|-|-
TGTGCCAGCAACCTTGGCGGGGGCGGCACAGATACGCAGTATTTT
CASNLGGGGTDTQYF
>TRBV7-2|TRBJ1-1|-|-
TGTGCCAGCAGCTTAGCGGCCAGGAACACTGAAGCCTTCTTT
CASSLAARNTEAFF
>TRBV10-1|TRBJ2-1|TRBD2|-
TGCGCCAGCAGTGACGGTAGCGGGGGCCTCTACAATGAGCAGTTCTTC
CASSDGSGGLYNEQFF
>TRBV5-1|TRBJ1-4|TRBD1|-
TGCGCCAGCAGCTTGGGGACGACAGGGGGAACTAATGAAAAACTGTTTTTT
CASSLGTTGGTNEKLFF
>TRBV7-9|TRBJ1-6|-|-
TGTGCCAGCAGCTTAGGGGGGGGAGGTAATTCACCCCTCCACTTT
CASSLGGGGNSPLHF
>TRBV4-1|TRBJ2-3|TRBD2|-
TGCGCCAGCAGCCAAGAAGACGGGGGGGCAGATACGCAGTATTTT
CASSQEDGGADTQYF
>TRBV5-1|TRBJ2-3|TRBD2|-
TGCGCCAGCAGCTTGTACGTAGCGGGGGGTGCAGATACGCAGTATTTT
CASSLYVAGGADTQYF
>TRBV5-1|TRBJ1-1|-|-
TGCGCCAGCAGCTTGGATACTGAAGCTTTCTTT
CASSLDTEAFF
>TRBV18|TRBJ2-2|TRBD2|-
TGTGCCAGCTCACCGGGGAGGGCCTCGAGTGCCGGGGAGCTGTTTTTT
CASSPGRASSAGELFF
>TRBV7-2|TRBJ2-1|-|-
TGTGCCAGCAGCTTGTACTCCTACAATGAGCAGTTCTTC
CASSLYSYNEQFF
>TRBV19|TRBJ1-5|-|-
TGTGCCAGTTCTCGAGGGGAGAGCAATCAGCCCCAGCATTTT
CASSRGESNQPQHF
>TRBV19|TRBJ2-3|-|-
TGTGCCAGTAGTATAGCGGGGACGAGCACAGATACGCAGTATTTT
CASSIAGTSTDTQYF
>TRBV7-9|TRBJ2-5|-|-
TGTGCCAGCAGCCAAGGTGGAGGGGGGGCCTGGTGGCAAGAGACCCAGTACTTC
CASSQGGGGAWWQETQYF
>TRBV29-1|TRBJ2-5|-|-
TGCAGCGTTGAAGAGCTACTAGGAAGCGAGACCCAGTACTTC
CSVEELLGSETQYF